Sequencing of this T cell receptor beta chain was carried out in a study of T cells in Graves' hyperthyroidism and ophthalmopathy. Diagnoses rested on clinical symptoms, serum thyroxine and TRAb, thyroid ultrasound and orbital computed tomography. The germline CDR1 and CDR2 sequences are SQVTM and ANQGSEA. The CDR3 covers 18 residues. The V gene end was trimmed by 3 bases and the J gene end by 1 base; junction bases not matched to a gene: 9. This clonotype appeared a few times. Researchers amplified the TCR beta CDR3 regions from RNA transcripts. A set of HTBI primers served as the primers for a first-round RT-PCR of the TCR CDR3. TCRdb reprocessed the multiplex PCR reads with MiXCR, giving one entry per CDR3 protein. The sample has a few hundred thousand distinct CDR3 sequences; roughly 14% are singletons.

Material: blood. The chain joins TRBV29-1 to TRBJ2-3, with 14 positions matching TRBD2. This receptor was identified in a woman aged 25 to 45 with Graves' hyperthyroidism that later progressed to Graves' ophthalmopathy. The CDR3, as DNA: TGCAGCGTTGAGGTCGGGACTAGCGGGAGTTGGGGCACAGATACGCAGTATTTT. It yields the protein CSVEVGTSGSWGTDTQYF.